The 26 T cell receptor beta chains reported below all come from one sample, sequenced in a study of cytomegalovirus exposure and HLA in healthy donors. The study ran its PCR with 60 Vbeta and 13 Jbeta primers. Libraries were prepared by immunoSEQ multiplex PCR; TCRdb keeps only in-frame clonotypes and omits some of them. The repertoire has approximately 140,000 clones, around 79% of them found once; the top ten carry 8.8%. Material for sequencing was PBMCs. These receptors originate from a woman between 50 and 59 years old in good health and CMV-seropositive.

The chain's CDR3 is CASSVEPPRGSGVGDTQYF. The CDR3 DNA reads TGTGCCAGCAGCGTAGAGCCCCCCCGGGGTAGCGGGGTGGGAGATACGCAGTATTTT. V usage is TRBV9 and J usage is TRBJ2-3; the match to TRBD2 covers 8 bases. With 0 bases clipped from V and 5 bases from J, the junction kept 17 bases outside the gene matches. CDR1 and CDR2 from the germline V gene are SGDLS and YYNGEE. The CDR3 covers 19 residues.

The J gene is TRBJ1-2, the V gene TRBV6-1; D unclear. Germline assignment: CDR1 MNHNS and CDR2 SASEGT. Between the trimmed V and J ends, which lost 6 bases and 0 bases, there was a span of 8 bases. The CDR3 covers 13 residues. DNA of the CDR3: TGTGCCAGCAGAGCGGGCACTAACTATGGCTACACCTTC. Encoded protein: CASRAGTNYGYTF.

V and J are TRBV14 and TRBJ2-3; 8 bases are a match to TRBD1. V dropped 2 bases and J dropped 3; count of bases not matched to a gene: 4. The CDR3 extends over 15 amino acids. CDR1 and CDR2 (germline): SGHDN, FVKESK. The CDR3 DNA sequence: TGTGCCAGCAGCCAATACAGGGGGACGACAGATACGCAGTATTTT. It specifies CASSQYRGTTDTQYF.

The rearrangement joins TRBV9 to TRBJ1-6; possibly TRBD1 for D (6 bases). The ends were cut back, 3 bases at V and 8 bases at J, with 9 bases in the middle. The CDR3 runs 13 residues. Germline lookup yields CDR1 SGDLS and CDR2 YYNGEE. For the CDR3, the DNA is TGTGCCAGCAGCGCGAGACAGGATTCACCCCTCCACTTT. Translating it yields CASSARQDSPLHF.

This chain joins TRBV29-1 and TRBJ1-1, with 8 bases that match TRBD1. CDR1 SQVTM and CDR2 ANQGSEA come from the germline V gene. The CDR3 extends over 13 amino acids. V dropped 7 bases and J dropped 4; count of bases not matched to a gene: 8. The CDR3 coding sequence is TGCAGCGCCAAAACAGGGGGAGGCACTGAAGCTTTCTTT. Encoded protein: CSAKTGGGTEAFF. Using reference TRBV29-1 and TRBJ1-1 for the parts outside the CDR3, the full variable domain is SAVISQKPSRDICQRGTSLTIQCQVDSQVTMMFWYRQQPGQSLTLIATANQGSEATYESGFVIDKFPISRPNLTFSTLTVSNMSPEDSSIYLCSAKTGGGTEAFFGQGTRLTVV.

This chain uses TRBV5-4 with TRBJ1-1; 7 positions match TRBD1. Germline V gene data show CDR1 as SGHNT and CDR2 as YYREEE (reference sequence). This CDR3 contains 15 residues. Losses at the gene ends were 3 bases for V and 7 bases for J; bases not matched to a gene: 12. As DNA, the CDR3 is TGTGCCAGCAGCTCCCCCCCTGGACAGGTGCATGAAGCTTTCTTT. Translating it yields CASSSPPGQVHEAFF.

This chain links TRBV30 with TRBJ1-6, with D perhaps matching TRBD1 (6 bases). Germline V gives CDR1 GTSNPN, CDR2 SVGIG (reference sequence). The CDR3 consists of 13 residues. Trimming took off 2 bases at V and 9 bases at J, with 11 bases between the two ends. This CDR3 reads CAWSQGQLSPLHF. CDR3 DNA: TGTGCCTGGAGTCAGGGACAACTTTCACCCCTCCACTTT.

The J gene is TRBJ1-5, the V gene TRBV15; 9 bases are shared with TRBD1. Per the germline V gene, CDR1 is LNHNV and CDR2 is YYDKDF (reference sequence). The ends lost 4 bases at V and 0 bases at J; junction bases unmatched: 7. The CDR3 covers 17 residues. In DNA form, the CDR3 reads TGTGCCACCAGCAAGGACAGGGGATCGTTTAGCAATCAGCCCCAGCATTTT. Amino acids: CATSKDRGSFSNQPQHF.

This chain's CDR3 is CASSHTTGFYEQYF. CDR3 in DNA: TGTGCCAGCAGCCATACCACAGGGTTCTACGAGCAGTACTTC. The chain is built from TRBV7-2 and TRBJ2-7; D may be TRBD1 (6 bases). The CDR3 runs to 14 residues. V lost 5 bases to trimming and J lost 3 bases, with 14 bases between them. Germline V gene data show CDR1 as SGHTA and CDR2 as FQGNSA.

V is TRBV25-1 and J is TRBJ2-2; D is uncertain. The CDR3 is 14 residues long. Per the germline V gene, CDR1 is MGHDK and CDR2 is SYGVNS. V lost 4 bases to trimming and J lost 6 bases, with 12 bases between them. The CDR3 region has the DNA TGTGCCAGCAGTGTTCGGTTATCCGCCGGGGAGCTGTTTTTT. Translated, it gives CASSVRLSAGELFF. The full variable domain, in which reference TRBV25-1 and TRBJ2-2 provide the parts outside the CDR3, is EADIYQTPRYLVIGTGKKITLECSQTMGHDKMYWYQQDPGMELHLIHYSYGVNSTEKGDLSSESTVSRIRTEHFPLTLESARPSHTSQYLCASSVRLSAGELFFGEGSRLTVL.

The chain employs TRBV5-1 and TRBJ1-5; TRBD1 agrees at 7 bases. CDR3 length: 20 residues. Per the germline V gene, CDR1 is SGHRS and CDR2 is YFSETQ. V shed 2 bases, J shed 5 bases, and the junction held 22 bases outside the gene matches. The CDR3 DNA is TGCGCCAGCAGCTTATTTGATGACAGGGACTTAGGGAGAACTTATCAGCCCCAGCATTTT. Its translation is CASSLFDDRDLGRTYQPQHF.

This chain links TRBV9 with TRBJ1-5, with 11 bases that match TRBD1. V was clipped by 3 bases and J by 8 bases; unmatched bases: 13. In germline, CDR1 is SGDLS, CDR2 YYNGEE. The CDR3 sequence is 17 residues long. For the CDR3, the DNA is TGTGCCAGCAGCGCCTCCCGGGACAGGGGGGGTTTGGAGCCCCAGCATTTT. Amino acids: CASSASRDRGGLEPQHF. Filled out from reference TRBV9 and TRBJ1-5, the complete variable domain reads DSGVTQTPKHLITATGQRVTLRCSPRSGDLSVYWYQQSLDQGLQFLIQYYNGEERAKGNILERFSAQQFPDLHSELNLSSLELGDSALYFCASSASRDRGGLEPQHFGDGTRLSIL.

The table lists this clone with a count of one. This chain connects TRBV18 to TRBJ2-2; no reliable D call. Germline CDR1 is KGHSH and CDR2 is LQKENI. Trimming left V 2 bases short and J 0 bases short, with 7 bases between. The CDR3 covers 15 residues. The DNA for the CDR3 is TGTGCCAGCTCACCAGTCTCGGCGAACACCGGGGAGCTGTTTTTT. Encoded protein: CASSPVSANTGELFF.

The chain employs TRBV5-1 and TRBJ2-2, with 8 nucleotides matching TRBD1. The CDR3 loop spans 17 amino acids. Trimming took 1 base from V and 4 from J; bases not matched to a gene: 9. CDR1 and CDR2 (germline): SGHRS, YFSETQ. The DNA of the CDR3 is TGCGCCAGCAGCTTGTTATCCCGGACAGGGACCACCGGGGAGCTGTTTTTT. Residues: CASSLLSRTGTTGELFF.

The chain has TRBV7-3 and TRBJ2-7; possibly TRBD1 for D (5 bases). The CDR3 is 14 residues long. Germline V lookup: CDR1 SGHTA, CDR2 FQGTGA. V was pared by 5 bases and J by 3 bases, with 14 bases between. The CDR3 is CASSPTPGNYEQYF. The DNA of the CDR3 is TGTGCCAGCAGCCCAACCCCAGGGAACTACGAGCAGTACTTC.

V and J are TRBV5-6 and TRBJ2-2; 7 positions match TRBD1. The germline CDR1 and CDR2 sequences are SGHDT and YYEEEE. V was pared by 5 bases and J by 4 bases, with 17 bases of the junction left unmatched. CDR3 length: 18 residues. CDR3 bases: TGTGCCAGCAGGAGTATCTCTTTGACAGGGTCGGGCACCGGGGAGCTGTTTTTT. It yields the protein CASRSISLTGSGTGELFF.

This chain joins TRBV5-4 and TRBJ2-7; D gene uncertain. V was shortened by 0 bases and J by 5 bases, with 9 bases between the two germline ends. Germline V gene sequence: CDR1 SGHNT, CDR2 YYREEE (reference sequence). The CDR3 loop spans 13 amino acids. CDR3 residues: CASSLDAEDEQYF. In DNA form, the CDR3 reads TGTGCCAGCAGCTTGGATGCCGAGGACGAGCAGTACTTC. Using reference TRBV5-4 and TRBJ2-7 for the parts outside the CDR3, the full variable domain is ETGVTQSPTHLIKTRGQQVTLRCSSQSGHNTVSWYQQALGQGPQFIFQYYREEENGRGNFPPRFSGLQFPNYSSELNVNALELDDSALYLCASSLDAEDEQYFGPGTRLTVT.

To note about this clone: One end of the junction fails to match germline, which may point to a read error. The chain's CDR3 is CASSEGTAYSYEQYF. The DNA of the CDR3 is TGTGCTAGCAGCGAGGGGACAGCTTACTCCTACGAGCAGTACTTC. The chain employs TRBV7-7 and TRBJ2-7; 7 nucleotides align to TRBD1. The CDR3 covers 15 residues. Germline V gene data show CDR1 as SSHAT and CDR2 as FNYEAQ (reference sequence).

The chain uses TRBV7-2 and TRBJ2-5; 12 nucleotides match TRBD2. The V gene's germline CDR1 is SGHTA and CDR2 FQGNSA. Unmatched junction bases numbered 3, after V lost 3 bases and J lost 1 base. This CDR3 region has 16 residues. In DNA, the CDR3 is TGTGCCAGCAGCTTCCCTAGCGGGGGGGGCCAAGAGACCCAGTACTTC. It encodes CASSFPSGGGQETQYF.

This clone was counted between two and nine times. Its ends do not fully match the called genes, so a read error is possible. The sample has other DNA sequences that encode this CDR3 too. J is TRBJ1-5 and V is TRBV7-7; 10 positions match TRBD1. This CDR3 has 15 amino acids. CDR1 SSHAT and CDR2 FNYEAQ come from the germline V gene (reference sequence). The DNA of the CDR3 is TGTGCTAGCAGCTTAGGGACAGGGGCCCGTCAGCCCCAGCATTTT. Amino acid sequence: CASSLGTGARQPQHF.

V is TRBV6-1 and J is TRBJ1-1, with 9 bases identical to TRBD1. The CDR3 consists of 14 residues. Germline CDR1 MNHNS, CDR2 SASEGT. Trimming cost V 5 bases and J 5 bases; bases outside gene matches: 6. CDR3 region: CASSLQGAETEAFF. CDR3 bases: TGTGCCAGCAGTTTACAGGGGGCAGAGACTGAAGCTTTCTTT.

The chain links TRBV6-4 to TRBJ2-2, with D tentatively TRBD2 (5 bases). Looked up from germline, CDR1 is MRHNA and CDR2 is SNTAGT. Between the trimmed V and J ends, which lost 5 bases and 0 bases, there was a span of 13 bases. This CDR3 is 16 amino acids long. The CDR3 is CASSHSETTNTGELFF. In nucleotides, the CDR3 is TGTGCCAGCAGTCATAGCGAAACGACGAACACCGGGGAGCTGTTTTTT.

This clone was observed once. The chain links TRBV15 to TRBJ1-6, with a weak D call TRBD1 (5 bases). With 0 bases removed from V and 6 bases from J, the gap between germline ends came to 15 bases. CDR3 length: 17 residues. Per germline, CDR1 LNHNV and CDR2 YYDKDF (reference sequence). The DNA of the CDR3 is TGTGCCACCAGCAGAGATCTTGGGGAAGGGGCTAATTCACCCCTCCACTTT. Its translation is CATSRDLGEGANSPLHF.

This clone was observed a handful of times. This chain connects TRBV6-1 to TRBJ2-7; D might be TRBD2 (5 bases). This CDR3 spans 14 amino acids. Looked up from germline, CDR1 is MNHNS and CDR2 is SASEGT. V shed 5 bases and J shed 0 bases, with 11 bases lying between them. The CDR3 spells CASSPLGSSYEQYF. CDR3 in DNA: TGTGCCAGCAGTCCATTGGGGAGCTCCTACGAGCAGTACTTC.

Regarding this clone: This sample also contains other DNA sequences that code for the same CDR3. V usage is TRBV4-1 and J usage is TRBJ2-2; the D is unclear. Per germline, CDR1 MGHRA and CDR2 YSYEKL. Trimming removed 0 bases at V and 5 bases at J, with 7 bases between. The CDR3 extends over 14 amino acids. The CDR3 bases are TGCGCCAGCAGCCAAGACCCCCGTACCGGGGAGCTGTTTTTT. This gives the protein CASSQDPRTGELFF.

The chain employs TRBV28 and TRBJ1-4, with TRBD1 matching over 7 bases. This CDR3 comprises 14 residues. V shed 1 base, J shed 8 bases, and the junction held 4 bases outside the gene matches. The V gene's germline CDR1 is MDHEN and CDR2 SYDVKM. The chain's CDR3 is CASSLSGTEEKLFF. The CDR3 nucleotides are TGTGCCAGCAGTTTATCCGGGACAGAAGAAAAACTGTTTTTT.